The 10 T cell receptor beta chains in this list originate from one sample, sequenced in a study of T cells in localized non-small cell lung cancer. Repertoires were generated with immunoSEQ multiplex PCR, while TCRdb's copy carries only in-frame clones and drops some. The data hold over 25,000 clones, with roughly 89% observed a single time. The sequencing here drew on peripheral blood, taken before any cancer treatment. These receptors all stem from a male donor at least 60 years old with stage I lung adenocarcinoma.

The chain couples TRBV6-4 to TRBJ2-2; TRBD1 might be the D (5 bases). V gave up 5 bases and J gave up 5 bases, with 12 bases separating them. The length of the CDR3 is 14 residues. CDR1 is MRHNA and CDR2 is SNTAGT in the germline V gene. The CDR3: CASSFDSETGELFF. In nucleotides, the CDR3 is TGTGCCAGCAGTTTCGACAGCGAGACCGGGGAGCTGTTTTTT.

J is TRBJ2-7 and V is TRBV5-1; D gene uncertain. Trimming stripped 4 bases from V and 3 bases from J, with 5 bases between. The CDR3 is 11 residues long. Germline V gives CDR1 SGHRS, CDR2 YFSETQ. CDR3 loop: CASSLDYEQYF. Here the CDR3 DNA reads TGCGCCAGCAGCCTGGACTACGAGCAGTACTTC. The variable domain in full, with the rest retrieved from reference TRBV5-1 and TRBJ2-7, is KAGVTQTPRYLIKTRGQQVTLSCSPISGHRSVSWYQQTPGQGLQFLFEYFSETQRNKGNFPGRFSGRQFSNSRSEMNVSTLELGDSALYLCASSLDYEQYFGPGTRLTVT.

The genes are TRBV7-8 and TRBJ1-5, with D possibly TRBD1 on 5 matching bases. CDR3 length equals 16 residues. Between the trimmed V and J ends, which lost 5 bases and 0 bases, there was a span of 14 bases. The germline V gene has CDR1 SGHVS and CDR2 FQNEAQ. This CDR3 reads CASSPQRGYSNQPQHF. The CDR3 nucleotides read TGTGCCAGCAGCCCCCAGAGGGGCTATAGCAATCAGCCCCAGCATTTT.

The chain has TRBV7-2 and TRBJ1-2; 8 nucleotides align to TRBD1. Germline V CDR1 and CDR2: SGHTA, FQGNSA. V lost 5 bases, J lost 4 bases, and 6 bases stayed unmatched. The CDR3 has 14 residues. CDR3 region: CASSNGQGGYGYTF. CDR3 sequence (DNA): TGTGCCAGCAGCAACGGACAGGGAGGCTATGGCTACACCTTC.

The V gene is TRBV6-6, the J gene TRBJ1-2, with D possibly being TRBD1 (6 bases). Germline CDR1 reads MNHNY; CDR2 reads SVGAGI (reference sequence). The V gene lost 7 bases and the J gene lost 6 bases, with 12 bases spanning the gap. The CDR3 contains 12 residues. The CDR3 DNA follows: TGTGCCAGCATTGGAGGGGGGCATGGCTACACCTTC. Translation: CASIGGGHGYTF.

The chain has TRBV11-2 and TRBJ2-7; TRBD1 or TRBD2 may be the D gene (6 bases each). Germline V lookup: CDR1 SGHAT, CDR2 FQNNGV. The CDR3 loop spans 13 amino acids. Between the trimmed V and J ends, which lost 2 bases and 4 bases, there was a span of 9 bases. CDR3 coding DNA: TGTGCCAGCAGCTTATCGGGGGCATACGAGCAGTACTTC. Translating gives CASSLSGAYEQYF.

V is TRBV30 and J is TRBJ1-6; D call uncertain. Germline CDR1 and CDR2: GTSNPN and SVGIG (reference sequence). Trimming left V 7 bases short and J 0 bases short, with 7 bases between. CDR3 length: 13 residues. CDR3 DNA: TGTGCCTCCCGGGACTCCTATAATTCACCCCTCCACTTT. The encoded protein is CASRDSYNSPLHF.

This chain links TRBV21-1 with TRBJ2-5. TRBV21-1 is assigned pseudogene status. There are 13 residues in the CDR3. For the CDR3, the DNA is TGTGCCAGCAGCAAAGCAGGGAAAGAGACCCAGTACTTC. Protein: CASSKAGKETQYF.

This chain links TRBV27 with TRBJ2-6; the D gene is possibly TRBD2 (5 bases). The CDR3 has 13 residues. The V gene lost 7 bases and the J gene lost 2 bases, with 6 bases spanning the gap. Germline V gene lookup returns CDR1 MNHEY and CDR2 SMNVEV (reference sequence). Here the CDR3 reads CASTGTGANVLTF. The CDR3 region has the DNA TGTGCCAGCACGGGAACTGGGGCCAACGTCCTGACTTTC.

The chain couples TRBV9 to TRBJ2-4; 7 bases are a match to TRBD2. V dropped 0 bases and J dropped 8; count of bases not matched to a gene: 8. The V gene's germline CDR1 is SGDLS and CDR2 YYNGEE. This CDR3 region has 15 residues. CDR3 loop: CASSVEGRGADIQYF. The CDR3 DNA sequence: TGTGCCAGCAGCGTAGAAGGGAGGGGCGCGGACATTCAGTACTTC.